The rows below give T cell receptor beta chains drawn from one sample of a study of blood T cell repertoires in COVID-19. Repertoires were generated with immunoSEQ multiplex PCR, while TCRdb's copy carries only in-frame clones and drops some. The sample carries roughly 290,000 clones, 89% recorded once. What was sequenced was PBMCs or T cells enriched from blood (not recorded which). The receptors here all came from a woman aged 40 to 50 who had recovered from COVID-19. Each CDR3 is given with its conserved first and last residue. Each record gives: clone size, D gene, V gene, J gene, CDR3 DNA, CDR3 protein. D genes are given only for firm matches. Part of the rows lack a size; the others show once, few, many or a class for expanded clones.

size: .; D: TRBD2; V: TRBV5-1; J: TRBJ2-2; DNA: TGCGCCACCGCTACTAGCGGGAGAAATACCGGGGAGCTGTTTTTT; CDR3: CATATSGRNTGELFF
size: .; D: .; V: TRBV30; J: TRBJ1-1; DNA: TGTGCTAAACGAGGGCCTCCGGGAGCTGAAGCTTTCTTT; CDR3: CAKRGPPGAEAFF
size: .; D: TRBD2; V: TRBV6-6; J: TRBJ2-7; DNA: TGTGCCAGCAGTTCTCCCGGGACTAGCTCCTACGAGCAGTACTTC; CDR3: CASSSPGTSSYEQYF
size: .; D: .; V: TRBV19; J: TRBJ1-2; DNA: TGTGCCAGTAGTATAGATGGCCTAAGGACAGACTATGGCTACACCTTC; CDR3: CASSIDGLRTDYGYTF
size: .; D: .; V: TRBV5-1; J: TRBJ2-1; DNA: TGCGCCAGCAGAGTTGACAGAGATGAGCAGTTCTTC; CDR3: CASRVDRDEQFF
size: .; D: .; V: TRBV2; J: TRBJ1-5; DNA: TGTGCCAGCGGCAGGGATATGAGCAATCAGCCCCAGCATTTT; CDR3: CASGRDMSNQPQHF
size: .; D: TRBD2; V: TRBV12-3/TRBV12-4; J: TRBJ2-3; DNA: TGTGCCAGCAGTTGGAGGGAGGGAGATACGCAGTATTTT; CDR3: CASSWREGDTQYF
size: once; D: TRBD1; V: TRBV30; J: TRBJ1-5; DNA: TGTGCCTGGGGTACAGGGGCCAGCAATCAGCCCCAGCATTTT; CDR3: CAWGTGASNQPQHF
size: .; D: TRBD1; V: TRBV3-1/TRBV3-2; J: TRBJ1-2; DNA: TGTGCCAGCAGCGCATCATCGACAGGGCTGGATGGCTACACCTTC; CDR3: CASSASSTGLDGYTF
size: few; D: TRBD2; V: TRBV7-8; J: TRBJ2-7; DNA: TGTGCCAGCAGCACCCCCTCGGGGGGGTGGTCCTACGAGCAGTACTTC; CDR3: CASSTPSGGWSYEQYF
size: .; D: TRBD1; V: TRBV27; J: TRBJ1-2; DNA: TGTGCCAGCAGCCGGGACAGATATGGCTACACCTTC; CDR3: CASSRDRYGYTF
size: .; D: .; V: TRBV7-2; J: TRBJ2-7; DNA: TGTGCCAGCAGCTTATCTACCCAGGCCTACTACGAGCAGTACTTC; CDR3: CASSLSTQAYYEQYF
size: .; D: TRBD2; V: TRBV4-1; J: TRBJ2-1; DNA: TGCGCCAGCAGCCCGGGGGGAATAGCGATATACAATGAGCAGTTCTTC; CDR3: CASSPGGIAIYNEQFF
size: .; D: TRBD2; V: TRBV5-6; J: TRBJ2-2; DNA: TGTGCCAGCAGCCGCTGGCGGGGGGGCCCCGGGGAGCTGTTTTTT; CDR3: CASSRWRGGPGELFF
size: .; D: .; V: TRBV2; J: TRBJ1-3; DNA: TGTGCCAGCAGTGATTGGGGGCTGTCTGGAAACACCATATATTTT; CDR3: CASSDWGLSGNTIYF
size: .; D: .; V: TRBV4-2; J: TRBJ2-1; DNA: TGTGCCAGCAGCCAAGACCCCGGGAGAAACAATGAGCAGTTCTTC; CDR3: CASSQDPGRNNEQFF
size: .; D: .; V: TRBV3-1/TRBV3-2; J: TRBJ1-2; DNA: TGTGCCAGCAGCCTCCTCGGGTCTGGCTACACCTTC; CDR3: CASSLLGSGYTF
size: .; D: TRBD1; V: TRBV9; J: TRBJ2-1; DNA: TGTGCCAGCAGCCCCCGACAGGGCTACAATGAGCAGTTCTTC; CDR3: CASSPRQGYNEQFF
size: .; D: .; V: TRBV27; J: TRBJ1-4; DNA: TGTGCCAGCAGTTTAGGGGGGGACATTAATGAAAAACTGTTTTTT; CDR3: CASSLGGDINEKLFF
size: .; D: TRBD1; V: TRBV6-5; J: TRBJ2-1; DNA: TGTGCCAGCAGTTCCCGGGACAGCTACAATGAGCAGTTCTTC; CDR3: CASSSRDSYNEQFF
size: .; D: .; V: TRBV2; J: TRBJ1-4; DNA: TGTGCCAGCAGTGATATCTCGAATGAAAAACTGTTTTTT; CDR3: CASSDISNEKLFF
size: .; D: .; V: TRBV7-8; J: TRBJ1-1; DNA: TGTGCCAGCAGCTTCCTTAGGGGCCAGACGAACACTGAAGCTTTCTTT; CDR3: CASSFLRGQTNTEAFF
size: .; D: TRBD1; V: TRBV19; J: TRBJ1-4; DNA: TGTGCCAGTAGTGCCTGGACAGGGGTTGGCGAAAAACTGTTTTTT; CDR3: CASSAWTGVGEKLFF
size: .; D: TRBD1; V: TRBV5-6; J: TRBJ1-2; DNA: TGTGCCAGCAGCACAAAAACAGGGGTTCGGAGGGATGGCGGCTACACCTTC; CDR3: CASSTKTGVRRDGGYTF
size: .; D: TRBD1; V: TRBV6-5; J: TRBJ2-3; DNA: TGTGCCAGCAGTTACTCCGGGACAGGGACAGATACGCAGTATTTT; CDR3: CASSYSGTGTDTQYF
size: .; D: .; V: TRBV2; J: TRBJ2-1; DNA: TGTGCCAGCAGGACCGACGGGAAATACAATGAGCAGTTCTTC; CDR3: CASRTDGKYNEQFF
size: .; D: TRBD1; V: TRBV30; J: TRBJ2-7; DNA: TGTGCCTGGCGCCGGACAGGGGCCAGAACCTTAGGAGAGCAGTACTTC; CDR3: CAWRRTGARTLGEQYF
size: once; D: .; V: TRBV7-2; J: TRBJ2-2; DNA: TGTGCCAGCAGCTTAGATCTGAGCGTAGCGTCGACCGGGGAGCTGTTTTTT; CDR3: CASSLDLSVASTGELFF
size: .; D: .; V: TRBV4-1; J: TRBJ1-1; DNA: TGCGCCAGCAGCCAAGTTTTCGAGCTCCCGGGCACTGAAGCTTTCTTT; CDR3: CASSQVFELPGTEAFF
size: .; D: .; V: TRBV27; J: TRBJ1-1; DNA: TGTGCCAGCAGTTTCAGACAGCACACTGAAGCTTTCTTT; CDR3: CASSFRQHTEAFF
size: .; D: TRBD1; V: TRBV6-4; J: TRBJ1-5; DNA: TGTGCCAGGCCACGATTTTATAGGACAGGGCTCCAGCCCCAGCATTTT; CDR3: CARPRFYRTGLQPQHF
size: .; D: .; V: TRBV27; J: TRBJ1-1; DNA: TGTGCCAGCACCAAGAAACAGGGAGGGAGCACTGAAGCTTTCTTT; CDR3: CASTKKQGGSTEAFF
size: .; D: .; V: TRBV7-9; J: TRBJ1-5; DNA: TGTGCCAGCAGCCGCGTTGCGGATCAGCCCCAGCATTTT; CDR3: CASSRVADQPQHF
size: .; D: TRBD1; V: TRBV14; J: TRBJ1-2; DNA: TGTGCCAGCAGCCACCCCGACAGGGGAGGCTACACCTTC; CDR3: CASSHPDRGGYTF
size: .; D: .; V: TRBV30; J: TRBJ2-3; DNA: TGTGCCTGGATGATGCAGGGGCTGGATACGCAGTATTTT; CDR3: CAWMMQGLDTQYF
size: .; D: .; V: TRBV18; J: TRBJ1-6; DNA: TGTGCCAGCTCATCCAGCGTAGGGAGGAATTCACCCCTCCACTTT; CDR3: CASSSSVGRNSPLHF
size: .; D: .; V: TRBV3-1/TRBV3-2; J: TRBJ1-2; DNA: TGTGCCAGCAGCCAAACCCGGGGGGGGCGCCCCTATGGCTACACCTTC; CDR3: CASSQTRGGRPYGYTF
size: .; D: TRBD1; V: TRBV18; J: TRBJ1-5; DNA: TGTGCCAGCTCAAAAACTCAAGCAGGGGGGACTTATCAGCCCCAGCATTTT; CDR3: CASSKTQAGGTYQPQHF
size: .; D: TRBD2; V: TRBV5-1; J: TRBJ2-1; DNA: TGCGCCAGCAGCTTTACTAGCGGGAACAATGAGCAGTTCTTC; CDR3: CASSFTSGNNEQFF
size: .; D: TRBD2; V: TRBV2; J: TRBJ2-1; DNA: TGTGCCAGCAGTACCGGGACTAGCGGGATCTATGAGCAGTTCTTC; CDR3: CASSTGTSGIYEQFF
size: .; D: TRBD2; V: TRBV7-2; J: TRBJ2-1; DNA: TGTGCCAGCAGGCCTACTAGCGGGGTCAACAATGAGCAGTTCTTC; CDR3: CASRPTSGVNNEQFF
size: few; D: TRBD2; V: TRBV10-1; J: TRBJ2-3; DNA: TGCGCCAGCTCGAACCGGCGGGGGGTCACAGATACGCAGTATTTT; CDR3: CASSNRRGVTDTQYF
size: once; D: TRBD1; V: TRBV19; J: TRBJ1-2; DNA: TGTGCCAGTAGTATTAGACTACCGCAGGGGGCTGGCTACACCTTC; CDR3: CASSIRLPQGAGYTF
size: once; D: .; V: TRBV6-1; J: TRBJ1-6; DNA: TGTGCCAGCAGTGAAATCGGTCTAAGTTCACCCCTCCACTTT; CDR3: CASSEIGLSSPLHF
size: .; D: TRBD1; V: TRBV25-1; J: TRBJ1-2; DNA: TGTGCCAGCAGTGAATGGACAGGAGAGGTAGGGGGCTACACCTTC; CDR3: CASSEWTGEVGGYTF
size: .; D: .; V: TRBV6-5; J: TRBJ1-5; DNA: TGTGCCAGCAGTTACGATGCGGGTGGGAACAATCAGCCCCAGCATTTT; CDR3: CASSYDAGGNNQPQHF
size: .; D: TRBD1; V: TRBV19; J: TRBJ1-1; DNA: TGTGCCAGTAGTTCCCGGGACAGGGGGCTGGCTTTCTTT; CDR3: CASSSRDRGLAFF